The 18 T cell receptor beta chains in this list originate from one sample, sequenced in a study of shared T cell receptors in the human thymus. The table came from immunoSEQ multiplex PCR; TCRdb's copy has only in-frame clones and leaves some out. The sample includes hundreds of thousands of clones, 78% of them seen just once. This sample was also put to use in a study of human thymus T cells.

Sequencing used thymocytes. These TCRs come from a boy under two years old with a congenital heart defect.

The rearrangement links TRBV7-6 to TRBJ2-7; 7 positions match TRBD2. CDR3 length: 18 residues. Germline V CDR1 and CDR2: SGHVS, FNYEAQ. After removal of 1 base from V and 6 bases from J, the junction contained 18 bases not matched to a gene. In DNA, the CDR3 is TGTGCCAGCAGCTTAGGCCCCCCACCTCTGGCGGGGGTTTCCGAGCAGTACTTC. It codes for CASSLGPPPLAGVSEQYF.

The chain joins TRBV4-2 to TRBJ2-7; 12 positions match TRBD2. The CDR3 totals 16 residues. The ends lost 0 bases at V and 4 bases at J; junction bases unmatched: 4. Germline CDR1 LGHNA, CDR2 YNFKEQ. CDR3 in amino acids: CASSQEGLAGGYEQYF. Written as DNA, the CDR3 is TGTGCCAGCAGCCAAGAGGGCCTAGCGGGAGGGTACGAGCAGTACTTC.

For this clone: One junction end does not reproduce the germline sequence, and a read error may be involved. V is TRBV5-1 and J is TRBJ2-7; unclear D gene. This CDR3 is 15 amino acids long. The germline gives CDR1 SGHRS, CDR2 YFSETQ. CDR3 DNA: TGCGCCAGCAGCTTGGCCGCCGAGAGGTCCTCCGAGCAGTACTTC. Amino acid sequence: CASSLAAERSSEQYF.

The chain combines TRBV28 with TRBJ2-5; a weak D match, TRBD2 (7 bases). The V gene lost 5 bases and the J gene lost 5 bases, with 24 bases spanning the gap. The CDR3 is made up of 17 amino acids. Germline V CDR1 and CDR2: MDHEN, SYDVKM. The CDR3 spells CASSPPGGGSNRETQYF. CDR3 DNA: TGTGCCAGCAGTCCCCCCGGGGGCGGGAGTAATAGGGAGACCCAGTACTTC.

The rearrangement joins TRBV28 to TRBJ2-7, with 7 bases fitting TRBD1. V was clipped by 5 bases and J by 2 bases; unmatched bases: 9. Germline CDR1 MDHEN, CDR2 SYDVKM. This CDR3 comprises 15 residues. The CDR3 coding sequence is TGTGCCAGCAGTCCCTACCGACAGGGTGCCTACGAGCAGTACTTC. Translating it yields CASSPYRQGAYEQYF.

V usage is TRBV4-1 and J usage is TRBJ1-1, with 8 bases matching TRBD1. The CDR3 consists of 17 residues. CDR1 is MGHRA, CDR2 YSYEKL, per germline. The J segment lost 0 bases and the V segment lost 4 bases, leaving 10 bases of the junction unmatched. Written as DNA, the CDR3 is TGCGCCAGCAGCCCCATGGGGCAGGGGGCCTTGAACACTGAAGCTTTCTTT. Its protein is CASSPMGQGALNTEAFF.

This chain links TRBV27 with TRBJ2-1, with TRBD2 matching over 9 bases. V gave up 2 bases and J gave up 6 bases; unmatched junction bases: 17. Germline V gene sequence: CDR1 MNHEY, CDR2 SMNVEV (reference sequence). This CDR3 is built from 19 residues. The CDR3 protein is CASSLAAGGMNYYSNEQFF. The CDR3 nucleotides read TGTGCCAGCAGTTTAGCAGCGGGAGGTATGAACTACTACTCCAATGAGCAGTTCTTC.

V is TRBV15 and J is TRBJ1-2; 7 bases are a match to TRBD1. CDR1 and CDR2 from the germline V gene are LNHNV and YYDKDF (reference sequence). V lost 3 bases, J lost 3 bases, and 1 base stayed unmatched. The CDR3 is made up of 13 amino acids. The CDR3 reads CATSRDRHYGYTF. The DNA for the CDR3 is TGTGCCACCAGCAGGGACAGGCACTATGGCTACACCTTC.

This clone was counted only a few times. J is TRBJ1-4 and V is TRBV5-4; possible D gene TRBD1, 5 bases. V lost 1 base to trimming and J lost 7 bases, with 5 bases between them. This CDR3 is built from 12 residues. The germline gives CDR1 SGHNT, CDR2 YYREEE (reference sequence). The chain's CDR3 is CASSLQGEKLFF. As DNA, the CDR3 is TGTGCCAGCAGCTTGCAGGGTGAAAAACTGTTTTTT.

The rearrangement links TRBV4-3 to TRBJ2-1, with 7 bases aligning to TRBD2. Trimming cost V 0 bases and J 5 bases; bases outside gene matches: 10. The V gene's germline CDR1 is LGHNA and CDR2 YSLEER. The CDR3 runs to 17 residues. The chain's CDR3 is CASSQDRFEGGDNEQFF. CDR3 coding DNA: TGCGCCAGCAGCCAAGATAGGTTCGAGGGAGGGGACAATGAGCAGTTCTTC.

For this clone: Other nucleotide sequences from this sample produce the same CDR3. This chain uses TRBV6-5 with TRBJ2-3; D uncertain. The germline V gene encodes CDR1 MNHEY and CDR2 SVGAGI. CDR3 length: 14 residues. Trimming stripped 3 bases from V and 6 bases from J, with 13 bases between. The CDR3 DNA sequence: TGTGCCAGCAGTTATGGTAGAGGAGCGGATACGCAGTATTTT. Encoded protein: CASSYGRGADTQYF.

Here the CDR3 DNA reads TGTGCCTGGAGTGGAAAGACAGGTCAGCCCCAGCATTTT. Its translation: CAWSGKTGQPQHF. The chain employs TRBV30 and TRBJ1-5; tentative D call: TRBD1 (6 bases). The CDR3 has 13 amino acids. Germline V gene sequence: CDR1 GTSNPN, CDR2 SVGIG (reference sequence). V lost 1 base, J lost 6 bases, and 10 bases lay in between.

The chain links TRBV7-9 to TRBJ1-4; D gene uncertain. V shed 7 bases and J shed 3 bases, with 6 bases lying between them. This CDR3 is 12 amino acids long. Germline CDR1 and CDR2: SEHNR and FQNEAQ (reference sequence). CDR3 loop: CASNGSNEKLFF. CDR3 sequence (DNA): TGTGCCAGCAACGGGTCTAATGAAAAACTGTTTTTT. Full variable domain (remainder filled in from reference TRBV7-9 and TRBJ1-4): DTGVSQNPRHKITKRGQNVTFRCDPISEHNRLYWYRQTLGQGPEFLTYFQNEAQLEKSRLLSDRFSAERPKGSFSTLEIQRTEQGDSAMYLCASNGSNEKLFFGSGTQLSVL.

This clone was counted between two and nine times. The same CDR3 also results from other DNA sequences found in this sample. The J gene is TRBJ2-1, the V gene TRBV18, with TRBD2 as a possible D gene (6 bases). Germline values: CDR1 KGHSH, CDR2 LQKENI. This CDR3 is 12 amino acids long. Trimming took off 3 bases at V and 8 bases at J, with 8 bases between the two ends. The CDR3 sequence is CASSPGGDEQFF. The CDR3 bases are TGTGCCAGCTCACCGGGGGGAGATGAGCAGTTCTTC.

This clone was observed a few times. J is TRBJ1-4 and V is TRBV28, with TRBD1 matching over 7 bases. The CDR3 is made up of 16 amino acids. Germline V gives CDR1 MDHEN, CDR2 SYDVKM. Trimming at V came to 5 bases and at J to 5 bases, leaving 11 bases not matched to a gene. The CDR3 DNA reads TGTGCCAGCAGTACGCGAGGGGGCGCGGGGAATGAAAAACTGTTTTTT. It encodes CASSTRGGAGNEKLFF.

Concerning this clone itself: A read error may account for a junction end that differs from germline. The gene calls are TRBV7-7 and TRBJ1-2; D might be TRBD1 (6 bases). The CDR3 loop spans 13 amino acids. From germline, CDR1 is SSHAT and CDR2 FNYEAQ (reference sequence). As DNA, the CDR3 is TGTGCTAGCAGCCCAGGGGTAGGCTATGGCTACACCTTC. Its protein product is CASSPGVGYGYTF.

The chain couples TRBV19 to TRBJ2-3; TRBD2 matches at 13 bases. Unmatched junction bases numbered 4, after V lost 5 bases and J lost 2 bases. The CDR3 has 16 amino acids. Per the germline V gene, CDR1 is LNHDA and CDR2 is SQIVND (reference sequence). The CDR3 sequence is CASSPGTSGDTDTQYF. As DNA, the CDR3 is TGTGCCAGTAGTCCCGGGACTAGCGGGGACACAGATACGCAGTATTTT.

The chain uses TRBV7-2 and TRBJ2-7; perhaps TRBD2 as D (5 bases). V lost 3 bases to trimming and J lost 4 bases, with 19 bases between them. CDR3 length equals 16 residues. Germline CDR1 reads SGHTA; CDR2 reads FQGNSA. DNA of the CDR3: TGTGCCAGCAGCTTTTCCCCCTTGGCGGGCTTATACGAGCAGTACTTC. Amino acid sequence: CASSFSPLAGLYEQYF.